These T cell receptor beta chains were read from a single sample in a study of T cells in Graves' hyperthyroidism and ophthalmopathy. One entry per CDR3 protein, called by TCRdb with MiXCR from the multiplex PCR reads. The sample includes around 610,000 distinct CDR3 sequences, roughly 14% of them seen just once. Material for sequencing was blood. The receptors here all came from a woman aged 40 to 50 with Graves' ophthalmopathy. CDR3s include the opening cysteine and the closing phenylalanine or tryptophan.

TRBV10-3	TRBJ1-1	CAIREGRTVNTEAFF
TRBV27	TRBJ1-1	CASSYPWGQLNTEAFF
TRBV7-2	TRBJ2-5	CASSFGVGPQETQYF
TRBV24-1	TRBJ2-7	CATSDSGSTYEQYF
TRBV9	TRBJ2-1	CASSTTFEWTSGNNEQFF
TRBV12-3/TRBV12-4	TRBJ1-1	CASSFGGQGSMNTEAFF
TRBV28	TRBJ2-7	CASSFSRDPYEQYF
TRBV28	TRBJ1-6	CASGGMIYNSPLHF
TRBV29-1	TRBJ1-2	CSAGQGADYGYTF
TRBV20-1	TRBJ1-3	CSALLGQGGNTIYF
TRBV20-1	TRBJ2-5	CSASMPADLQETQYF
TRBV6-2/TRBV6-3	TRBJ1-5	CASSGVQRSNQPQHF
TRBV10-3	TRBJ2-5	CAIAPVGAEETQYF
TRBV4-1	TRBJ1-5	CASSHKALQEGQPQHF
TRBV15	TRBJ2-7	CATSRATGTGYEQYF
TRBV6-1	TRBJ2-4	CASSQGYLAGGLAKNIQYF
TRBV7-2	TRBJ2-7	CASSLRPDSYEQYF
TRBV28	TRBJ2-5	CASSFSRGGVRGSQYF
TRBV19	TRBJ1-1	CASSKNLNTEAFF
TRBV7-2	TRBJ2-7	CASSPTRQGFYEQYF
TRBV6-2/TRBV6-3	TRBJ2-5	CASSWLSGHQTQYF
TRBV5-1	TRBJ1-1	CTSFLQPSGDTEAFF
TRBV28	TRBJ2-5	CASSPPEGRETQYF